One and the same sample provided the 16 T cell receptor beta chains below, sequenced in a study of shared clonotypes between healthy human individuals. Repertoires were generated with immunoSEQ multiplex PCR, while TCRdb's copy carries only in-frame clones and drops some. The sample includes 2 million to 2.5 million clones, 85% to 95% of them seen just once. Sequenced material: naive CD4+ T cells from PBMCs. Documented subset: CD45RA+ positively selected. The receptors come from a man aged 18 to 35 in good health. Some clones in this sample may be carry-over from other donors' samples.

V usage is TRBV18 and J usage is TRBJ2-1; D perhaps matches TRBD2 (6 bases). Trimming shortened V by 3 bases and J by 6 bases, and 12 bases separated the two germline ends. Germline CDR1 reads KGHSH; CDR2 reads LQKENI. The CDR3 length is 14 residues. CDR3 protein: CASSPPSGFNEQFF. CDR3 in DNA: TGTGCCAGCTCACCCCCCAGCGGGTTCAATGAGCAGTTCTTC.

The genes are TRBV28 and TRBJ2-1; TRBD2 aligns across 11 bases. Germline V gene sequence: CDR1 MDHEN, CDR2 SYDVKM. The ends lost 4 bases at V and 10 bases at J; junction bases unmatched: 3. The CDR3 runs to 13 residues. CDR3 nucleotides: TGTGCCAGCAGTTCAGCTAGCGGGAGGGAGCAGTTCTTC. This gives the protein CASSSASGREQFF.

The genes are TRBV28 and TRBJ2-1; D may be TRBD2 (5 bases). In germline, CDR1 is MDHEN, CDR2 SYDVKM. This CDR3 spans 16 amino acids. Deletions cut 4 bases from V and 1 base from J, with 14 bases between. CDR3 protein: CASSSPDGDSYNEQFF. The DNA of the CDR3 is TGTGCCAGCAGTTCACCGGACGGGGATTCCTACAATGAGCAGTTCTTC. The full variable domain, its missing parts supplied by reference TRBV28 and TRBJ2-1, is DVKVTQSSRYLVKRTGEKVFLECVQDMDHENMFWYRQDPGLGLRLIYFSYDVKMKEKGDIPEGYSVSREKKERFSLILESASTNQTSMYLCASSSPDGDSYNEQFFGPGTRLTVL.

V is TRBV10-3 and J is TRBJ1-1; TRBD1 matches 8 bases. CDR3 size: 14 residues. CDR1 and CDR2 (germline): ENHRY, SYGVKD. V trimming: 6 bases; J trimming: 6 bases; junction bases outside the gene matches: 9. The CDR3 reads CAIRSDRDLAEAFF. The DNA for the CDR3 is TGTGCCATCAGATCGGACAGGGATCTCGCTGAAGCTTTCTTT.

The genes are TRBV4-2 and TRBJ2-3, with 14 nucleotides matching TRBD2. J was trimmed by 1 base and V by 4 bases; bases with no gene match: 7. Germline-derived CDR1 and CDR2 are LGHNA and YNFKEQ. CDR3 length equals 18 residues. In DNA, the CDR3 is TGTGCCAGCAGCCCCCGGACTAGCGGGGGGCTTGGCACAGATACGCAGTATTTT. Its protein is CASSPRTSGGLGTDTQYF.

The J gene is TRBJ2-2, the V gene TRBV28, with D tentatively TRBD1 (6 bases). CDR3 length: 12 amino acids. Trimming pared 7 bases from V and 8 bases from J, leaving 11 bases between. The germline gives CDR1 MDHEN, CDR2 SYDVKM. In nucleotides, the CDR3 is TGTGCCAGCACCCTCCAGGGGGGGGAGCTGTTTTTT. Translating gives CASTLQGGELFF.

This chain connects TRBV10-3 to TRBJ2-2, with D hard to call. The V end lost 6 bases, the J end lost 0 bases, and 11 bases lay between the germline ends. Germline V lookup: CDR1 ENHRY, CDR2 SYGVKD. The CDR3 runs 15 residues. The CDR3 nucleotides read TGTGCCATCAGGAGGCTTGACGCGAACACCGGGGAGCTGTTTTTT. The encoded protein is CAIRRLDANTGELFF.

The V gene is TRBV7-3, the J gene TRBJ2-1; D is possibly TRBD1 (6 bases). Between the trimmed V and J ends, which lost 5 bases and 10 bases, there was a span of 15 bases. The CDR3 is 13 residues long. CDR1 and CDR2 from the germline V gene are SGHTA and FQGTGA. CDR3 sequence: CASSPRQGPEQFF. The CDR3 coding sequence is TGTGCCAGCAGCCCGCGGCAGGGGCCGGAGCAGTTCTTC.

The V call is TRBV28, the J call TRBJ1-1; 9 bases align to TRBD1. The CDR3 runs to 15 residues. Germline CDR1 is MDHEN and CDR2 is SYDVKM. J lost 0 bases, V lost 10 bases, and 9 bases had no gene match. The CDR3 is CATAGQGILNTEAFF. The CDR3 DNA reads as TGTGCCACCGCCGGACAGGGGATATTGAACACTGAAGCTTTCTTT.

This clone has only one observation. The V gene is TRBV4-3, the J gene TRBJ2-7; 8 nucleotides agree with TRBD2. Germline loops: CDR1 LGHNA, CDR2 YSLEER. The CDR3 has 15 amino acids. V trimming: 4 bases; J trimming: 0 bases; junction bases outside the gene matches: 5. This CDR3 reads CASSPERENSYEQYF. Here the CDR3 DNA reads TGCGCCAGCAGCCCCGAGCGGGAGAACTCCTACGAGCAGTACTTC.

The chain couples TRBV11-3 to TRBJ2-7; D is uncertain. V lost 5 bases, J lost 2 bases, and 13 bases lay in between. The V gene's germline CDR1 is SGHNT and CDR2 YENEEA. The CDR3 runs to 14 residues. The CDR3 sequence is CASSVTNTAYEQYF. CDR3 sequence (DNA): TGTGCCAGCAGCGTAACAAATACCGCCTACGAGCAGTACTTC.

The V call is TRBV21-1, the J call TRBJ2-5; TRBD1, as called in the table, went unchecked against the DNA. TRBV21-1 is classified as a pseudogene. The CDR3 contains 18 residues. The CDR3 here is CASSVRGSRKKYQETQYF. The CDR3, as DNA: TGTGCCAGCAGCGTTAGGGGGAGCCGGAAAAAGTACCAAGAGACCCAGTACTTC.

Concerning this clone itself: The sample contains more than one DNA sequence encoding this CDR3. This chain uses TRBV7-3 with TRBJ2-2; D is possibly TRBD1 or TRBD2 (5 bases each). This CDR3 is 13 amino acids long. V lost 3 bases, J lost 3 bases, and 5 bases lay in between. Per germline, CDR1 SGHTA and CDR2 FQGTGA. Written as DNA, the CDR3 is TGTGCCAGCAGCTTGGGGGACACCGGGGAGCTGTTTTTT. Translated: CASSLGDTGELFF.

This chain joins TRBV27 and TRBJ1-1, with 8 nucleotides matching TRBD1. Unmatched junction bases numbered 19, after V lost 3 bases and J lost 10 bases. CDR3 size: 17 residues. Per the germline V gene, CDR1 is MNHEY and CDR2 is SMNVEV (reference sequence). CDR3 sequence: CASSFRRPDRGNIGAFF. CDR3 in DNA: TGTGCCAGCAGTTTTCGTCGACCAGACAGGGGAAATATCGGAGCTTTCTTT.

The V call is TRBV5-1, the J call TRBJ1-2; 10 nucleotides match TRBD1. The CDR3 contains 12 residues. Germline-derived CDR1 and CDR2 are SGHRS and YFSETQ. Losses at the gene ends were 4 bases for V and 9 bases for J; bases not matched to a gene: 3. The CDR3 DNA reads TGCGCCAGCAGCCCGGGACAGGGGAGCTACACCTTC. Encoded protein: CASSPGQGSYTF.

The rearrangement uses TRBV7-8 and TRBJ2-7; 7 positions agree with TRBD2. Germline CDR1 reads SGHVS; CDR2 reads FQNEAQ. The CDR3 is 16 residues long. V shed 4 bases, J shed 1 base, and the junction held 10 bases outside the gene matches. CDR3 nucleotide sequence: TGTGCCAGCAGCTGGCGGAGTGGCGGGGGATCCTACGAGCAGTACTTC. This sequence encodes CASSWRSGGGSYEQYF.